This entry concerns a single T cell receptor (beta chain). The data are from a study of T cell changes during pregnancy in multiple sclerosis. Repertoires were generated with immunoSEQ multiplex PCR, while TCRdb's copy carries only in-frame clones and drops some. This table has about 33,000 clones, over 80% appearing once. Per germline, CDR1 SNHLY and CDR2 FYNNEI. There are 15 residues in the CDR3. With 6 bases clipped from V and 4 bases from J, the junction kept 6 bases outside the gene matches. This TCR derives from a female donor in good health, enrolled as a control in a pregnancy study. The chain combines TRBV2 with TRBJ2-1, with 10 positions matching TRBD2. The sample was CD4+ T cells from peripheral blood mononuclear cells, taken in the third trimester of pregnancy. The CDR3 DNA is TGTGCCAGCAGGGAGAGCGGGGGGGGGTACAATGAGCAGTTCTTC. This gives the protein CASRESGGGYNEQFF. The entire variable domain, with the rest obtained from reference TRBV2 and TRBJ2-1, is as follows: EPEVTQTPSHQVTQMGQEVILRCVPISNHLYFYWYRQILGQKVEFLVSFYNNEISEKSEIFDDQFSVERPDGSNFTLKIRSTKLEDSAMYFCASRESGGGYNEQFFGPGTRLTVL.